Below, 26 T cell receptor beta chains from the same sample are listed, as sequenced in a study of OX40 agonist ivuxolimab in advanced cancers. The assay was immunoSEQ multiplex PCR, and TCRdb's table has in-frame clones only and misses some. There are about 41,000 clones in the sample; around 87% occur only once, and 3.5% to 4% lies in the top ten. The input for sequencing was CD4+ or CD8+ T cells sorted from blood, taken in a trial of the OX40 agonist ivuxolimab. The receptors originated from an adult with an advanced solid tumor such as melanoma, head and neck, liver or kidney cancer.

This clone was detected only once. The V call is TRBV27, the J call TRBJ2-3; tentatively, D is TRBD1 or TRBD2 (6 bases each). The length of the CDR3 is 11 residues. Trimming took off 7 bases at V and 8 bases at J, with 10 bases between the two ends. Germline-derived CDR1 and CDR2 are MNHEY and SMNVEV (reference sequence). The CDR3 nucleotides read TGTGCCAGCATAAGGGGGGCTACGCAGTATTTT. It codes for CASIRGATQYF.

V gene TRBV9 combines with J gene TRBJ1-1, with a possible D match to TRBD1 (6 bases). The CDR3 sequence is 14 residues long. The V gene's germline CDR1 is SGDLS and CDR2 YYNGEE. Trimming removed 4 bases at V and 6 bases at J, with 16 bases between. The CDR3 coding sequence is TGTGCCAGCAGCCCTCGGGACATTAACCCTGAAGCTTTCTTT. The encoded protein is CASSPRDINPEAFF.

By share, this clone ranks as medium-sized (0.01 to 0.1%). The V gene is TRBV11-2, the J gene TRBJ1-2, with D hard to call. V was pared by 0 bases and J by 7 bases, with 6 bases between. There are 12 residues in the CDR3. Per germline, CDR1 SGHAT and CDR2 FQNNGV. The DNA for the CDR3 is TGTGCCAGCAGCTTAGATCGGAGTGGCTACACCTTC. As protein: CASSLDRSGYTF. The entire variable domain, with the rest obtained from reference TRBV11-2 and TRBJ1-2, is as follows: EAGVAQSPRYKIIEKRQSVAFWCNPISGHATLYWYQQILGQGPKLLIQFQNNGVVDDSQLPKDRFSAERLKGVDSTLKIQPAKLEDSAVYLCASSLDRSGYTFGSGTRLTVV.

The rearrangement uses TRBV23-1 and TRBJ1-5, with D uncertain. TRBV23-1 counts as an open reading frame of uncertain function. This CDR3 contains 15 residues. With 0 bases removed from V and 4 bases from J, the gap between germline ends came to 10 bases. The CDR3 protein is CASSQSLRPNQPQHF. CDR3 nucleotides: TGCGCCAGCAGTCAATCCTTACGGCCTAATCAGCCCCAGCATTTT.

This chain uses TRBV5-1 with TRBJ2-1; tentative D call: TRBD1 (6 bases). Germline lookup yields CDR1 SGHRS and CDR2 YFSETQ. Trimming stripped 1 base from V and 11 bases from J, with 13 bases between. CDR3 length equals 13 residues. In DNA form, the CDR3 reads TGCGCCAGCAGCTTGCTTCTGGGGGCTAAGCAGTTCTTC. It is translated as CASSLLLGAKQFF.

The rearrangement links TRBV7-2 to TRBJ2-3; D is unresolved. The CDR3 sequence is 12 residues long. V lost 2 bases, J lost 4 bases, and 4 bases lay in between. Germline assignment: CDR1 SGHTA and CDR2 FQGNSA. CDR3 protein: CASSLRADTQYF. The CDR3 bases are TGTGCCAGCAGCTTAAGAGCAGATACGCAGTATTTT.

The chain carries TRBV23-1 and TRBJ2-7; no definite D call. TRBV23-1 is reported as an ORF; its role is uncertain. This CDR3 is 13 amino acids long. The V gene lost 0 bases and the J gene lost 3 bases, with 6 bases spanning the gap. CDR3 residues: CASSQSMGYEQYF. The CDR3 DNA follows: TGCGCCAGCAGTCAATCAATGGGCTACGAGCAGTACTTC.

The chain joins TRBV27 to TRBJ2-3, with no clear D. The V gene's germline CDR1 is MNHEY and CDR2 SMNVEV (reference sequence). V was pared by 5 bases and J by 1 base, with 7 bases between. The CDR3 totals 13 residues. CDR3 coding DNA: TGTGCCAGCAGTACCCGTCGCACAGATACGCAGTATTTT. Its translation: CASSTRRTDTQYF.

CDR3 residues: CASRRDGGTGELFF. DNA for the CDR3: TGTGCCAGCAGGAGGGATGGCGGGACCGGGGAGCTGTTTTTT. V is TRBV6-4 and J is TRBJ2-2; possibly TRBD2 for D (5 bases). Germline CDR1 is MRHNA and CDR2 is SNTAGT. Trimming cost V 6 bases and J 5 bases, with 13 bases left between them. The CDR3 is made up of 14 amino acids.

In DNA, the CDR3 is TGTGCCAGCAGCCAGGGAAGGGTCGGACAGCCCCAGCATTTT. Protein product: CASSQGRVGQPQHF. The V and J genes are TRBV7-2 and TRBJ1-5; weak D call: TRBD1 (5 bases). Germline V gene sequence: CDR1 SGHTA, CDR2 FQGNSA. This CDR3 has 14 residues. The V gene lost 5 bases and the J gene lost 7 bases, with 15 bases spanning the gap.

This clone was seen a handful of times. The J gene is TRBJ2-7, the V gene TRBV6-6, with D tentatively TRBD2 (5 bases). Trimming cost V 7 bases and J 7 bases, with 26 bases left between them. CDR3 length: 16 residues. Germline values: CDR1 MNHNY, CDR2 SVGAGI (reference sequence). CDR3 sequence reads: CASKGGGGTQVREQYF. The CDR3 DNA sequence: TGTGCCAGCAAGGGCGGAGGCGGCACACAAGTACGAGAGCAGTACTTC.

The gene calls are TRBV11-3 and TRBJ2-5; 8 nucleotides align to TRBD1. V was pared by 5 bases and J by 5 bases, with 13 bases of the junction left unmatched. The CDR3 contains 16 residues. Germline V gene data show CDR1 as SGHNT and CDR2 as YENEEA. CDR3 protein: CASSPYDRGVGETQYF. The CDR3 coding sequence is TGTGCCAGCAGCCCCTACGACAGGGGAGTTGGGGAGACCCAGTACTTC.

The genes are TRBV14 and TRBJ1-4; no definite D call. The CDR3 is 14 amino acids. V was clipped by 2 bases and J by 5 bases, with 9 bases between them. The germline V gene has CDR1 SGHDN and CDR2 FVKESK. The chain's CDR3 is CASSQLRENEKLFF. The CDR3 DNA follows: TGTGCCAGCAGCCAACTACGGGAGAATGAAAAACTGTTTTTT.

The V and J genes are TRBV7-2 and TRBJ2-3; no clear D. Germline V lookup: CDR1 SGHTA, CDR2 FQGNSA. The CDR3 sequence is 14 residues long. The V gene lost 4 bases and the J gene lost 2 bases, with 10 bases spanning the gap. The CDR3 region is CASSSLVVTDTQYF. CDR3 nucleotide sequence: TGTGCCAGCAGCTCCCTAGTCGTCACAGATACGCAGTATTTT.

CDR3 amino acids: CASSITAGDEPQHF. Written as DNA, the CDR3 is TGTGCCAGTAGTATCACGGCAGGGGATGAGCCCCAGCATTTT. The rearrangement links TRBV19 to TRBJ1-5; D possibly corresponds to TRBD1 (6 bases). CDR3 length equals 14 residues. From germline, CDR1 is LNHDA and CDR2 SQIVND (reference sequence). V was shortened by 3 bases and J by 8 bases, with 14 bases between the two germline ends.

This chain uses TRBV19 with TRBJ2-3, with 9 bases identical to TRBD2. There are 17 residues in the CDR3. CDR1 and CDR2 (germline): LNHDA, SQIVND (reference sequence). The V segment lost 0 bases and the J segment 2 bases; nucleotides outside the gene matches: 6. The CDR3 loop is CASSIDGGRAYTDTQYF. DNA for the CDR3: TGTGCCAGTAGTATAGACGGCGGGAGGGCCTACACAGATACGCAGTATTTT.

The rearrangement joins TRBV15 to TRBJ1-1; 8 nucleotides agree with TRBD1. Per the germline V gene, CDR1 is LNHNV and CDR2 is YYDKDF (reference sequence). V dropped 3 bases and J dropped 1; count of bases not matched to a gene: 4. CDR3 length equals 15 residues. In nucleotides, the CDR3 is TGTGCCACCAGCAGGGCCGGGACAGGGAACACTGAAGCTTTCTTT. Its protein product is CATSRAGTGNTEAFF.

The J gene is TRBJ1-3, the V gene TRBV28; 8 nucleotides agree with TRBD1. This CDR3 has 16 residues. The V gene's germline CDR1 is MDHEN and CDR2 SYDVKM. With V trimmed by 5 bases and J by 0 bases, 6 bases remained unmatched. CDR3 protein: CASSPTGASSGNTIYF. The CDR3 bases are TGTGCCAGCAGTCCGACAGGGGCCAGCTCTGGAAACACCATATATTTT.

The CDR3 DNA sequence: TGTGCCAGTAGTATCTGGGACAGGGAGGTTGATTCACCCCTCCACTTT. Its translation: CASSIWDREVDSPLHF. The J gene is TRBJ1-6, the V gene TRBV19; 9 nucleotides agree with TRBD1. J gave up 8 bases and V 3 bases, and 8 bases lay outside the gene matches. This CDR3 comprises 16 residues. CDR1 is LNHDA and CDR2 is SQIVND in the germline V gene (reference sequence).

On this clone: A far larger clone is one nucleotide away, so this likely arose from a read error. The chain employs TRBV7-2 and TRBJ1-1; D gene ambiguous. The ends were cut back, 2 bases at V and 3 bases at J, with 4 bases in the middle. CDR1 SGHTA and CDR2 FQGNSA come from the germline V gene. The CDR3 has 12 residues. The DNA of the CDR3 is TGTGCCAGCAGCTTAATGGACACTGAAGCTTTCTTT. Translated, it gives CASSLMDTEAFF.

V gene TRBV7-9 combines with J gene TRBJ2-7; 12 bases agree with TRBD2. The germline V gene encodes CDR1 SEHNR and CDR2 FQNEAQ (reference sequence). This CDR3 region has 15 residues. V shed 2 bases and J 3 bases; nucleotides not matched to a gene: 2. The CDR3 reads CASSLRTSGIYEQYF. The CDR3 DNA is TGTGCCAGCAGCTTACGGACTAGCGGGATCTACGAGCAGTACTTC.

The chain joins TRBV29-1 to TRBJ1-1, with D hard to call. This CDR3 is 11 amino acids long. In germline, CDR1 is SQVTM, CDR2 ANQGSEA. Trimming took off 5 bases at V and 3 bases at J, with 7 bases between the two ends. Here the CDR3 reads CSVLGDTEAFF. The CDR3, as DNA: TGCAGCGTTCTTGGGGACACTGAAGCTTTCTTT.

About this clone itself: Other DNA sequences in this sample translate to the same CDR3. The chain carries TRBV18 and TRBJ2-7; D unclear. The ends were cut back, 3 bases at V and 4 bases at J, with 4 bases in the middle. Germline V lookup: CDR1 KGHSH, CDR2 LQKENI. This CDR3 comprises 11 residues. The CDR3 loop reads CASSPGYEQYF. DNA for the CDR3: TGTGCCAGCTCACCGGGATACGAGCAGTACTTC.

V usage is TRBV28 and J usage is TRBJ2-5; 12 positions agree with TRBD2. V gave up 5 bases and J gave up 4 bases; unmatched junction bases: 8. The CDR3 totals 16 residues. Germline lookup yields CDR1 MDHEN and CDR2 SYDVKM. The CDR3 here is CASSTTSGRLGETQYF. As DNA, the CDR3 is TGTGCCAGCAGTACCACTAGCGGGAGGTTGGGAGAGACCCAGTACTTC.

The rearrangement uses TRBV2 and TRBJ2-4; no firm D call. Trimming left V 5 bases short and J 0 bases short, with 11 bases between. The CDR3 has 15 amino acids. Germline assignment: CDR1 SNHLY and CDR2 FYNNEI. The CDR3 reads CASSSDGLAKNIQYF. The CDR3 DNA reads TGTGCCAGCAGTTCGGACGGATTAGCCAAAAACATTCAGTACTTC.

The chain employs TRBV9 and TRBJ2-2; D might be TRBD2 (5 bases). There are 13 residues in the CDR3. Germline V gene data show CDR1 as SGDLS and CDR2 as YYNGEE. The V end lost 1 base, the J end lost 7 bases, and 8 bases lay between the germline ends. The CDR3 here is CASSVSAGGELFF. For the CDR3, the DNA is TGTGCCAGCAGCGTATCGGCGGGCGGGGAGCTGTTTTTT.